This T cell receptor (beta chain) appears in the sequencing data of a study of technical replicates of blood from four donors. The table came from immunoSEQ multiplex PCR; TCRdb's copy has only in-frame clones and leaves some out. This table has 70,000 or so clones, about 87% appearing once. The ends were cut back, 5 bases at V and 5 bases at J, with 7 bases in the middle. Germline V lookup: CDR1 SGHTA, CDR2 FQGNSA. The CDR3 is 12 residues long. The specimen sequenced was PBMCs. This chain joins TRBV7-2 and TRBJ2-1; D unclear. The TCR originated in a human donor in good health. Some clones in this sample may be carry-over from other donors' samples. CDR3 sequence (DNA): TGTGCCAGCAGCCCAGTCCACAATGAGCAGTTCTTC. This sequence encodes CASSPVHNEQFF.